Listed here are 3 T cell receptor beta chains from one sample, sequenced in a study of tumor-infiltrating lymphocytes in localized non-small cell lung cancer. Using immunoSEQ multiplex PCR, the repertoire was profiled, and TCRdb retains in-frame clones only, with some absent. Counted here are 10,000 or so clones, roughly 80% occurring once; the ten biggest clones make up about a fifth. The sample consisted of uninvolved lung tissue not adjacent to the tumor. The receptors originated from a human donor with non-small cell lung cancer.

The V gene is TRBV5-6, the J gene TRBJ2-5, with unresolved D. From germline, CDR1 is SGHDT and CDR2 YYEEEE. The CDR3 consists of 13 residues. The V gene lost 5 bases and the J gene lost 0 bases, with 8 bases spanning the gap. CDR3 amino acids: CASRSGYQETQYF. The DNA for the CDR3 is TGTGCCAGCAGGTCCGGATACCAAGAGACCCAGTACTTC.

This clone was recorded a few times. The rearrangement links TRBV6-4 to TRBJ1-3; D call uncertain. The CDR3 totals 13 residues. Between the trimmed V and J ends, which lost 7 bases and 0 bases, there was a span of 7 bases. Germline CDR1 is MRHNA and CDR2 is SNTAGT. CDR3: CASTGPSGNTIYF. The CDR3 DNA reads TGTGCCAGCACAGGTCCCTCTGGAAACACCATATATTTT.

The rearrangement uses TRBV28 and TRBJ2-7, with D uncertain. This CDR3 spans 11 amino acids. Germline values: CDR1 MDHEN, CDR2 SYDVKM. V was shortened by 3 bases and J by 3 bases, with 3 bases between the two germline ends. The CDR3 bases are TGTGCCAGCAGTTTCGACTACGAGCAGTACTTC. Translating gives CASSFDYEQYF.